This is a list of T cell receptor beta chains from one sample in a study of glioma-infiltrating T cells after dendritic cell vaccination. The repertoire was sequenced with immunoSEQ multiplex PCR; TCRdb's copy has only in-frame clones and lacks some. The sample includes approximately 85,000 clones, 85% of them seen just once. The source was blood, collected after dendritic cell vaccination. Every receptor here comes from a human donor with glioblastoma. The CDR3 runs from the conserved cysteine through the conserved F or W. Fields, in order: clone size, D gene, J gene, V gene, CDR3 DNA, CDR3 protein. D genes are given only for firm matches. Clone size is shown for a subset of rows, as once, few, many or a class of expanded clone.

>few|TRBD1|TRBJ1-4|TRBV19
TGTGCCAGTAGTGGGGACAGCCGGAAACTGTTTTTT
CASSGDSRKLFF
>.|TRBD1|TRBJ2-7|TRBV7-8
TGTGCCAGCAGCGGAAGGGACAGGGGCGACGAGCAGTACTTC
CASSGRDRGDEQYF
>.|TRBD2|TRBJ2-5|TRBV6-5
TGTGCCAGCAGTACTCGGGAGGTCTCCCTAACCCAGTACTTC
CASSTREVSLTQYF
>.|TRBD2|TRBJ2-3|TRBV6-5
TGTGCCAGCAGTTACGGCGGGGGGGACGGCACAGATACGCAGTATTTT
CASSYGGGDGTDTQYF
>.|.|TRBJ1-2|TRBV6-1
TGTGCCAGCAGAAGGGAGTACTCTAACTATGGCTACACCTTC
CASRREYSNYGYTF
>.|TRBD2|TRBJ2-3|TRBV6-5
TGTGCCAGCAGTTATAGCGGGGGAACTAGCACAGATACGCAGTATTTT
CASSYSGGTSTDTQYF
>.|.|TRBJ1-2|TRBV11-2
TGTGCCAGCAGCTTGGCCCTGGGGCCCCACACCTTC
CASSLALGPHTF
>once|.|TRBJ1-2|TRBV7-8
TGTGCCAGCAGCTTACAGGGAATCATTGGTGGCTACACCTTC
CASSLQGIIGGYTF
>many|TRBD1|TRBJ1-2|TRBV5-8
TGTGCCAGCAGCTTGTTGTTGACAGGGAGGGGCTACACCTTC
CASSLLLTGRGYTF
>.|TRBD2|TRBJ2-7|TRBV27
TGTGCCAGCAGTTCAGCGGGAGAGAGAGAGCTTTTTTACTTC
CASSSAGERELFYF
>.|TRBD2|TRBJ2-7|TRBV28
TGTGCCAGCAGCTCCCCGGGACTAGCCTCCTACGAGCAGTACTTC
CASSSPGLASYEQYF
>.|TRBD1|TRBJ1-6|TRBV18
TGTGCCAGCTCACCTCTTGACAGGGACTCACCCCTCCACTTT
CASSPLDRDSPLHF
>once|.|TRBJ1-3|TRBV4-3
TGCGCCAGCAGCCAAGACTCGGGTTCTTTAAACACCATATATTTT
CASSQDSGSLNTIYF
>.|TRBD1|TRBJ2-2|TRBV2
TGTGCCAGCAAACCGGGACAGTCGAACACCGGGGAGCTGTTTTTT
CASKPGQSNTGELFF
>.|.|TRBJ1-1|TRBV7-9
TGTGCCAGCAGCTTAGCTCGGGGAGACACTGAAGCTTTCTTT
CASSLARGDTEAFF
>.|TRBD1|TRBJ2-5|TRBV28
TGTGCCAGTGCATCGCAGGGGGACGGGGAGACCCAGTACTTC
CASASQGDGETQYF
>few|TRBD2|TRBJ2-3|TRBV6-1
TGTGCCAGCAGTGAAAGGCTAGCGGGGGGCCCTCCGTATTTT
CASSERLAGGPPYF
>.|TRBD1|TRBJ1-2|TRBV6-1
TGTGCCAGCAATCCGGACAGGGGGAACTATGGCTACACCTTC
CASNPDRGNYGYTF
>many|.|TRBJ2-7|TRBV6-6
TGTGCCAGCACCAATCAGGGGCAGCGATCCTACGAGCAGTACTTC
CASTNQGQRSYEQYF
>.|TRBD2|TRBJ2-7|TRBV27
TGTGCCAGCAGCTCACCGGGACTAGCCTACGAGCAGTACTTC
CASSSPGLAYEQYF
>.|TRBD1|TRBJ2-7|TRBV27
TGTGCCAGCAGCGGACAGGGGAGCTCCTACGAGCAGTACTTC
CASSGQGSSYEQYF
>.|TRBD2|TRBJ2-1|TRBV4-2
TGTGCCAGCAGCCAAGTTTTGGTAGCGGGCTCCTTCAATGAGCAGTTCTTC
CASSQVLVAGSFNEQFF
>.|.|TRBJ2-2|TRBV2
TGTGCCACCACAACAGAAATGAACACCGGGGAGCTGTTTTTT
CATTTEMNTGELFF
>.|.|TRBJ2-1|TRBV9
TGTGCCAGCAGCGCTTCCGGGACTTCCCACAATGAGCAGTTCTTC
CASSASGTSHNEQFF
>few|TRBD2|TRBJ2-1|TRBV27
TGTGCCACCGTTCCTCTAGCGGGAGGGCCGTTCGGCTCCTACAATGAGCAGTTCTTC
CATVPLAGGPFGSYNEQFF
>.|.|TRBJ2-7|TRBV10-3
TGTGCCAGCCAAGCCGGGACATCCTACGAGCAGTACTTC
CASQAGTSYEQYF
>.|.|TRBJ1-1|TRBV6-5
TGTGCCAGCAGCCTGAGGGGGATGAACACTGAAGCTTTCTTT
CASSLRGMNTEAFF
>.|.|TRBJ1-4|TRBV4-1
TGCGCCAGCAGCCTCACGGGCAGGGCGCATGCAACTAATGAAAAACTGTTTTTT
CASSLTGRAHATNEKLFF
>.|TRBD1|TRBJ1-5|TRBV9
TGTGCCAGCAGCGTGGGGGGACAGGGGAATCAGCCCCAGCATTTT
CASSVGGQGNQPQHF
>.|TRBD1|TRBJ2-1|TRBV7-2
TGTGCCTCAACAGGGGACTCCTACAATGAGCAGTTCTTC
CASTGDSYNEQFF